The T cell receptor beta chain under discussion was sequenced for a study of molecular identifiers for immune sequencing clone quantification (dated by TCRdb to the late 2010s). For the study in its entirety: For a replicate experiment, the RNA from either about 20,000 or 100,000 naive CD8 T cells was divided into five aliquots, and four of those aliquots went on to sequencing. CD8 T cells were used in a methods study to benchmark molecular-identifier clustering-based TCR repertoire sequencing (MIDCIRS) and TCR RNA copy counting. Broad study findings and their caveats: Modeling estimated roughly 3.2 recovered TCR RNA copies per cell, compared with about ten by digital PCR, which implies around 30% capture efficiency. The naive libraries included spiked-in Jurkat TCR RNA (10 copies' worth), and this Jurkat TCR RNA is not part of the donor repertoire. When barcode sub-clustering was left out, chimeric consensus sequences inflated TCR diversity, with chimeras reaching as high as 47%. Highly expanded clone sizes could be underestimated if identical TCR molecules share a barcode. A single cell's worth of spiked-in Jurkat TCR RNA was reported detectable even among 900,000 to 1,000,000 naive CD8 T cells. In CMV-specific effector cells, over 99% of molecules were held by clones above 20 RNA copies, whereas under 1% of molecules were held by such clones in naive cells.

Of note for this clonotype: Its antigen remains unidentified. Since a much larger clone is just one base distant, this may be a read error.

Libraries of naive CD8 T cells were generated from about 19,000 to 1,100,000 sorted cells, with 10%, 30% or 50% of the purified RNA used. Naive CD8 T cells were FACS-sorted as CD8+CD4-CCR7+CD45RA+ on a BD FACSAria II into RLT Plus buffer. Nine to eleven TCR copies' worth of Jurkat RNA were spiked into about 20,000-1,000,000 naive CD8 T cell samples to test detection sensitivity. CD8 T cells were enriched with RosetteSep CD8+ T Cell Enrichment Cocktail and Ficoll-Paque, followed by ACK red cell lysis. Libraries were prepared through PCR. Sequencing instrument: NextSeq 500. Bulk TCR libraries were made following a previously described method, with the TCR primers given in Table S5. Purification of total RNA was performed with the Qiagen AllPrep DNA/RNA kit. Before any analysis, reads coming from multiple sequencing runs of the same library were combined into one pool. As for the original processing: Reads were retained only if their TCR constant sequence matched exactly, and those retained reads were trimmed to 150 nt and grouped according to their 12-nt molecular barcodes. Within each barcode group, reads were sub-clustered at a 15% Levenshtein threshold, and quality-weighted consensus sequences were built per RNA molecule. Non-functional sequences were filtered out, along with any lower-count sequence sitting one edit away from another sequence. Barcode sub-clusters with fewer than 20% of the maximum read count were removed, based on fitting two negative binomial distributions. Using fastp at Q25 and MiXCR, TCRdb reprocessed the public reads and kept productive beta chains. A single entry per CDR3 protein holds the most common genes and DNA from its merged rows. These V and J calls originate from TCRdb's pipeline instead of the authors' own analysis. Across this sample there are approximately 630,000 distinct CDR3 sequences, with around 25% seen only once. The ten largest make up around 0.78% of the sample.

This TCR was recovered from a human donor in good health. Some libraries in this study had Jurkat cell RNA spiked in. Material for sequencing was naive CD8+ T cells from blood, with Jurkat cell RNA spiked in. In light of the paper, this sample's cell subset or site label describes: FACS-sorted CD8+CD4-CCR7+CD45RA+ naive T cells.

The CDR3 loop reads CSGRIGSNYGYTF. In nucleotide form, the sequence is TGCAGCGGACGGATAGGGTCTAACTATGGCTACACCTTC. Rearrangement joined TRBV29-1 to TRBJ1-2; no confident D gene assignment can be made. The CDR3 starts with the cysteine, ends with the phenylalanine, and has 13 residues. This entry keeps only the CDR3 DNA: 39 bases, framed from base 1. Relative to germline, V is 7 bases shorter and J is 0 bases shorter, with 12 bases between their ends. The germline V gene encodes CDR1 SQVTM and CDR2 ANQGSEA.